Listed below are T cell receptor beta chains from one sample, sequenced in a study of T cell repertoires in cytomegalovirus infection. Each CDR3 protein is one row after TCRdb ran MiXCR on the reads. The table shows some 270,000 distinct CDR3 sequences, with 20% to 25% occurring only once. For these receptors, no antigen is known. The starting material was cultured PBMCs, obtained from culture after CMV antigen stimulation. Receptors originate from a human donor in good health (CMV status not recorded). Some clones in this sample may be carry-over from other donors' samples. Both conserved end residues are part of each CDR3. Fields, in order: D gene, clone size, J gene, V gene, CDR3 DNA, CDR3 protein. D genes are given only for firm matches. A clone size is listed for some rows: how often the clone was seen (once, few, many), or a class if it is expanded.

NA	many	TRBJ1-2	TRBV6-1	TGTGCCAGCATGGGCCTCCGGGACCGCCGCGGGAGGTATGGCTACACCTTC	CASMGLRDRRGRYGYTF
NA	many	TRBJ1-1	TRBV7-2	TGTGCCTCCACCTACGGTTTTAGAGTTAGGAACACTGAAGCTTTCTTT	CASTYGFRVRNTEAFF
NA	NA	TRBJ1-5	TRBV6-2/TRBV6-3	TGTGCCAGCAGTTATCTGGGGGAGATGAATCAGCCCCAGCATTTT	CASSYLGEMNQPQHF
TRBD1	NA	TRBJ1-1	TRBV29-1	TGCACCGCGGGGCAGGGGGACGCTGAAGCTTTCTTT	CTAGQGDAEAFF
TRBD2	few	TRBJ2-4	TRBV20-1	TGCAGTGCCCTGACCCGGGGGGTAGCCAAAAACATTCAGTACTTC	CSALTRGVAKNIQYF
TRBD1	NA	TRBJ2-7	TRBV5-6	TGTGCCAGCAGCTTGGTTGGGACAGGGAGCTACGAGCAGTACTTC	CASSLVGTGSYEQYF
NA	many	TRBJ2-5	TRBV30	TGTGCCTGGAGTGTACGGAATCGGGAGACCCAGTACTTC	CAWSVRNRETQYF
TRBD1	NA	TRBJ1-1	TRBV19	TGTGCCAGTAGTATAGGATCAGGGGGGCTCTACCTGGAAGCTTTCTTT	CASSIGSGGLYLEAFF
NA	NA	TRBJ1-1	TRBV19	TGTGCCAGTACCACCCTTTCCGCGATGAACACTGAAGCTTTCTTT	CASTTLSAMNTEAFF
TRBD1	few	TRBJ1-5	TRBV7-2	TGTGCCAGCAGCCAAGGGACAGGGGGGAGCAATCAGCCCCAGCATTTT	CASSQGTGGSNQPQHF
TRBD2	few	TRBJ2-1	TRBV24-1	TGTGCCACCAGTGATCTCAGCGGGAGGGCTGTTCATGAGCAGTTCTTC	CATSDLSGRAVHEQFF
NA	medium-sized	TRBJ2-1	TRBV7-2	TGTGCCAGCAGCCCCGCCTACAATGAGCAGTTCTTC	CASSPAYNEQFF
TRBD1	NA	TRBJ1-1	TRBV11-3	TGTGCCAGCAGCCGGGACAGGGTGAGCACTGAAGCTTTCTTT	CASSRDRVSTEAFF
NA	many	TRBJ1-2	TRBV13	TGTGCCAGCAGTATCCTAGGTAGGGGAGTCCACTATGGCTACACCTTC	CASSILGRGVHYGYTF
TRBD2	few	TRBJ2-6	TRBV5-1	TGCGCCAGCAGCTTGGTAGCGGGAGGGCCAAGTCGTGGGGCCAACGTCCTGACTTTC	CASSLVAGGPSRGANVLTF
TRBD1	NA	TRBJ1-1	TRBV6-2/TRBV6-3	TGTGCCAGCAGTTCCGGGACAGCACTTGAAGCTTTCTTT	CASSSGTALEAFF
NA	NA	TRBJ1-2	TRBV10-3	TGTGCCATCAGTGAGTCGGGCAGAAACTATGGCTACACCTTC	CAISESGRNYGYTF